The T cell receptor (beta chain) under discussion was sequenced for a study of blood T cell repertoires in COVID-19. Study background: The United States, Italy and Spain were the sources of the acute and convalescent COVID-19 samples.

J was trimmed by 0 bases and V by 6 bases; bases with no gene match: 8. This CDR3 comprises 17 residues. The germline CDR1 and CDR2 sequences are SNHLY and FYNNEI. In the original workflow: For nucleated cells, counts were estimated from reference gene primer amplification. Clones were read by immunoSEQ multiplex PCR, and TCRdb kept only the in-frame ones, dropping some. The DNA was the basis for D and trimming; V, J and clone size are from that table. The repertoire holds roughly 380,000 clones, with roughly 80% as singletons. The clonotype originates from a human donor with acute or convalescent COVID-19. The donor label of this sample is uncertain. Sequenced: peripheral blood. The chain carries TRBV2 and TRBJ1-4; 9 bases agree with TRBD1. This CDR3 is CASRRDRVVTTNEKLFF. The CDR3 nucleotides are TGTGCCAGCAGGAGGGACAGGGTCGTAACAACTAATGAAAAACTGTTTTTT.